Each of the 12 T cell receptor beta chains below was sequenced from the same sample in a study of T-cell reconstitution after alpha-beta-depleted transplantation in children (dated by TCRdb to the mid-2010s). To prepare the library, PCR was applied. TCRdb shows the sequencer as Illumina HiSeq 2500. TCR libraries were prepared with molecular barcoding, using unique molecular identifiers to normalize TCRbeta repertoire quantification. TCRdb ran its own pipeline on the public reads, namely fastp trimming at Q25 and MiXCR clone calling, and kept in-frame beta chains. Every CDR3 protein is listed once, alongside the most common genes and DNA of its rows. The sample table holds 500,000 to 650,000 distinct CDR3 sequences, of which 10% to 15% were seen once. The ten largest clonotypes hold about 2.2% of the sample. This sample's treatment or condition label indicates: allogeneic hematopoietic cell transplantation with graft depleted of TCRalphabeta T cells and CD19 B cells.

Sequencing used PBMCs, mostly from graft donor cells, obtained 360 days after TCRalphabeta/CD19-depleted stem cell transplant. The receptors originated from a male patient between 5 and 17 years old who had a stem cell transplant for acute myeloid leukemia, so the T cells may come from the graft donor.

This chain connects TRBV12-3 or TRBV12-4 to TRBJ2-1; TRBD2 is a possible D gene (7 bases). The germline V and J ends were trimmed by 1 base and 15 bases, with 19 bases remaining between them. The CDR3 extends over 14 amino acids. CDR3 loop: CASSLGGLRGGPFF. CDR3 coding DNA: TGTGCCAGCAGTTTAGGGGGGCTAAGGGGGGGGCCGTTCTTC.

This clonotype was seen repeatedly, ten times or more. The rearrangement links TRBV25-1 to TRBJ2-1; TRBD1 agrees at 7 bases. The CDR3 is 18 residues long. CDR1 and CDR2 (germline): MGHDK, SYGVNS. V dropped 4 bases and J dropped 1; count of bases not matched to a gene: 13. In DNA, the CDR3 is TGTGCCAGCAGTGGACCAGGGGGAATTCCCCTGTCCTACAATGAGCAGTTCTTC. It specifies CASSGPGGIPLSYNEQFF.

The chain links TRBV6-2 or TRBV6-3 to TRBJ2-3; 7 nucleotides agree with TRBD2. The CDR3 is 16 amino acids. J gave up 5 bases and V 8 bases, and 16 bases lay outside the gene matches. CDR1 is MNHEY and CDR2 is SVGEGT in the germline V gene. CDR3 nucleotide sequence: TGTGCCAGCGGCATGTTGGCGGGAGTTCCCCAAGATACGCAGTATTTT. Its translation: CASGMLAGVPQDTQYF.

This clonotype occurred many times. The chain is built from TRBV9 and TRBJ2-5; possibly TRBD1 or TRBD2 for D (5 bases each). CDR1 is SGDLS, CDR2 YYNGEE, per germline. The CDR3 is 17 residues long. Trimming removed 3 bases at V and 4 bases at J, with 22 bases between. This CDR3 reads CASSALPGRHSRETQYF. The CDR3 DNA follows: TGTGCCAGCAGCGCTCTTCCGGGACGGCACTCGCGAGAGACCCAGTACTTC.

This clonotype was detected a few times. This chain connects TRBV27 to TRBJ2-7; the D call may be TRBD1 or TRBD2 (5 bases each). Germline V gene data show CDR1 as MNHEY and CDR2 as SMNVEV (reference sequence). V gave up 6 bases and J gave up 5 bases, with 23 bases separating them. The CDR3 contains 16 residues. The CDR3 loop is CASSPVVGRKGHEQYF. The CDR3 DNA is TGTGCCAGCAGCCCCGTGGTAGGGCGGAAGGGACACGAGCAGTACTTC.

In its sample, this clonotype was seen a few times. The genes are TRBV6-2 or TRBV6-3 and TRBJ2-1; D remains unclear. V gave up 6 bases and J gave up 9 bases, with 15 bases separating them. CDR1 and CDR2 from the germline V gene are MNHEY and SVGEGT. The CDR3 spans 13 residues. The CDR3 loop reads CASRLSPQSEQFF. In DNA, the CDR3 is TGTGCCAGCAGGCTATCCCCACAAAGTGAGCAGTTCTTC.

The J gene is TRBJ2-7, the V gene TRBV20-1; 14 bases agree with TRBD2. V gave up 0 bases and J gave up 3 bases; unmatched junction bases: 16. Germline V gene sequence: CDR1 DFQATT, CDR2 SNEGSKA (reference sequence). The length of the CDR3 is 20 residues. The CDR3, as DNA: TGCAGTGCTAGAGATCAGTGGGGACTAGCGGGAGAGAGGCAGGGCTACGAGCAGTACTTC. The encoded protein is CSARDQWGLAGERQGYEQYF.

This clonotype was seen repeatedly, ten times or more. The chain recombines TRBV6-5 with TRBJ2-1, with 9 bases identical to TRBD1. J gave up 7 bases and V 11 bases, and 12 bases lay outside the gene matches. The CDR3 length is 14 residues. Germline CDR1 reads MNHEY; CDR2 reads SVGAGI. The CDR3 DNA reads TGTGCCTCGGGCGTGGGGACAGGGCGAAATGAGCAGTTCTTC. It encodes CASGVGTGRNEQFF.

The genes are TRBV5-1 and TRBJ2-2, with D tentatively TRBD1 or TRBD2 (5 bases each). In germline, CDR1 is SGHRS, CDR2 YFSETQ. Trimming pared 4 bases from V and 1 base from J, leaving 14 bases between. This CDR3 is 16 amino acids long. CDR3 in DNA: TGCGCCAGCAGCCCCTCCGGGACGAGGAACACCGGGGAGCTGTTTTTT. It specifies CASSPSGTRNTGELFF.

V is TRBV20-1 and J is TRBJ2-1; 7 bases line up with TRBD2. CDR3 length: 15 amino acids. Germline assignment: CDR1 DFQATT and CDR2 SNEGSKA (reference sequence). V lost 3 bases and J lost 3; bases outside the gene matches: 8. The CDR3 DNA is TGCAGTGCTAGGAAGCGTCGCGGGAGCTACAATGAGCAGTTCTTC. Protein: CSARKRRGSYNEQFF.

For the CDR3, the DNA is TGTGCCAGCACTCACCCTCGAACCTACGAGCAGTACTTC. It codes for CASTHPRTYEQYF. The chain recombines TRBV6-1 with TRBJ2-7; D remains ambiguous. Germline V gene sequence: CDR1 MNHNS, CDR2 SASEGT. The CDR3 runs 13 residues. V dropped 7 bases and J dropped 2 bases, with 12 bases sitting between them.

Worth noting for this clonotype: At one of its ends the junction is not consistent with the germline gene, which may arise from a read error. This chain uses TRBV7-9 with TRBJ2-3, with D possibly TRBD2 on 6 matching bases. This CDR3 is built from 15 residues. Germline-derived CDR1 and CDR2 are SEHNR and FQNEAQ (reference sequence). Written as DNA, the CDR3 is TGTGCCAGCAGCTTAGGGCCAGCGGGCACAGATCCGCAGTATTTT. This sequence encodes CASSLGPAGTDPQYF.